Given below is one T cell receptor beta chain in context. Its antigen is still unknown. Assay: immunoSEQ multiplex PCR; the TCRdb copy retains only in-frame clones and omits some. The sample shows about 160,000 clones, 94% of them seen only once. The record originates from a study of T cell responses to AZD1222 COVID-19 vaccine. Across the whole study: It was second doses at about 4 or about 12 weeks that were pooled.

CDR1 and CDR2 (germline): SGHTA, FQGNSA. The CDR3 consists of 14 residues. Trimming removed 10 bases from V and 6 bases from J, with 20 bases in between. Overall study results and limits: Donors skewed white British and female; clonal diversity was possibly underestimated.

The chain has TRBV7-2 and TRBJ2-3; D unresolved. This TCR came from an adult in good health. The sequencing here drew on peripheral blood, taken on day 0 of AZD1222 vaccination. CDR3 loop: CATGFGPESDTQYF. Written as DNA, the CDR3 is TGTGCCACCGGTTTTGGCCCTGAGTCGGATACGCAGTATTTT.